The rows below give T cell receptor beta chains drawn from one sample of a study of early stage breast cancer tumors. The method was immunoSEQ multiplex PCR; TCRdb's version includes in-frame clones alone and lacks a portion of them. The data show about 72,000 clones, around 80% seen once. Sequencing was carried out using blood. Receptors originate from a person aged 55 to 75 with breast cancer. CDR3s include the opening cysteine and the closing phenylalanine or tryptophan. D genes are given only for firm matches. Clone sizes are given selectively: once, few, many, or a class where the clone is expanded.

CDR3 DNA: TGTGCCAGCAGTTTATCCGGGGAGCTGTTTTTT; CDR3 protein: CASSLSGELFF; V gene: TRBV28; D gene: NA; clone size: NA; J gene: TRBJ2-2
CDR3 DNA: TGTGCCAGCAGTGAGGGATATAACACCGGGGAGCTGTTTTTT; CDR3 protein: CASSEGYNTGELFF; V gene: TRBV2; D gene: NA; clone size: NA; J gene: TRBJ2-2
CDR3 DNA: TGTGCCAGCACCCCAACTGGGGATAGCTATGGCTACACCTTC; CDR3 protein: CASTPTGDSYGYTF; V gene: TRBV6-1; D gene: NA; clone size: NA; J gene: TRBJ1-2
CDR3 DNA: TGTGCCAGCAGTTTCGCAACTAATGAAAAACTGTTTTTT; CDR3 protein: CASSFATNEKLFF; V gene: TRBV27; D gene: NA; clone size: NA; J gene: TRBJ1-4
CDR3 DNA: TGCGCCAGCAGGGGGACCGACACAGATACGCAGTATTTT; CDR3 protein: CASRGTDTDTQYF; V gene: TRBV10-1; D gene: NA; clone size: NA; J gene: TRBJ2-3
CDR3 DNA: TGTGCCAGCAGCTTAGGAACGACCGAAGCCCGCTCCTACGAGCAGTACTTC; CDR3 protein: CASSLGTTEARSYEQYF; V gene: TRBV7-6; D gene: NA; clone size: NA; J gene: TRBJ2-7
CDR3 DNA: TGTGCCAGCCCTGGGACTAGCGGAGCCTACGAGCAGTACTTC; CDR3 protein: CASPGTSGAYEQYF; V gene: TRBV6-1; D gene: TRBD2; clone size: few; J gene: TRBJ2-7
CDR3 DNA: TGTGCCAGCAACCGGACTAGGAGCTACAATGAGCAGTTCTTC; CDR3 protein: CASNRTRSYNEQFF; V gene: TRBV25-1; D gene: TRBD2; clone size: NA; J gene: TRBJ2-1
CDR3 DNA: TGTGCCAGCAGTGGAAGGACAGTGGCTAACTATGGCTACACCTTC; CDR3 protein: CASSGRTVANYGYTF; V gene: TRBV6-1; D gene: NA; clone size: NA; J gene: TRBJ1-2
CDR3 DNA: TGTGCCAGCTCACGCCGACAGGGTATGAACACTGAAGCTTTCTTT; CDR3 protein: CASSRRQGMNTEAFF; V gene: TRBV18; D gene: TRBD1; clone size: NA; J gene: TRBJ1-1
CDR3 DNA: TGTGCCAGCCGAGCACCGGGAGTAGTGGGCAGGAAGAATGGCTACACCTTC; CDR3 protein: CASRAPGVVGRKNGYTF; V gene: TRBV6-4; D gene: NA; clone size: NA; J gene: TRBJ1-2
CDR3 DNA: TGTGCCAGCAGCTTAGTGTCCCTCGGGAGGTCCGCAGACACGCAGTATTTT; CDR3 protein: CASSLVSLGRSADTQYF; V gene: TRBV7-2; D gene: TRBD2; clone size: NA; J gene: TRBJ2-3
CDR3 DNA: TGTGCCAGCAGCCGTACCTCCCTCAATGAGCAGTTCTTC; CDR3 protein: CASSRTSLNEQFF; V gene: TRBV7-2; D gene: NA; clone size: NA; J gene: TRBJ2-1
CDR3 DNA: TGTGCCAGTAGTCCCCGGGGCCCGGACACTGAAGCTTTCTTT; CDR3 protein: CASSPRGPDTEAFF; V gene: TRBV19; D gene: NA; clone size: NA; J gene: TRBJ1-1
CDR3 DNA: TGCGCCAGCAGCCAGGCAGATACGCAGTATTTT; CDR3 protein: CASSQADTQYF; V gene: TRBV4-1; D gene: NA; clone size: NA; J gene: TRBJ2-3
CDR3 DNA: TGCGCCAGCAGCTTGGGCTTGGGGGGGGGCCAGGATGAGCAGTTCTTC; CDR3 protein: CASSLGLGGGQDEQFF; V gene: TRBV5-1; D gene: NA; clone size: NA; J gene: TRBJ2-1
CDR3 DNA: TGTGCCAGCAGCTTAGTAGGAAATGAGCAGTTCTTC; CDR3 protein: CASSLVGNEQFF; V gene: TRBV7-9; D gene: NA; clone size: NA; J gene: TRBJ2-1